These 11 T cell receptor beta chains were all obtained from the same sample, sequenced in a study of T cells in localized non-small cell lung cancer. Generated by immunoSEQ multiplex PCR, the TCRdb table keeps only in-frame clones and is missing some. The sample carries tens of thousands of clones, roughly 88% recorded once. Sample: peripheral blood, taken before any cancer treatment. The receptors originated from a woman between 35 and 70 years old with stage I lung adenocarcinoma.

Only a few counts were recorded for this clone. The chain uses TRBV7-8 and TRBJ1-5; D remains ambiguous. From germline, CDR1 is SGHVS and CDR2 FQNEAQ. The CDR3 has 13 residues. V shed 1 base and J shed 5 bases, with 6 bases lying between them. This CDR3 is CASSLGRDQPQHF. Written as DNA, the CDR3 is TGTGCCAGCAGCTTAGGGAGGGATCAGCCCCAGCATTTT.

The genes are TRBV5-1 and TRBJ2-1, with D perhaps matching TRBD1 (5 bases). Trimming stripped 5 bases from V and 5 bases from J, with 11 bases between. Germline CDR1 and CDR2: SGHRS and YFSETQ. The CDR3 has 13 amino acids. The chain's CDR3 is CASRSQGDNEQFF. CDR3 in DNA: TGCGCCAGCAGGAGTCAGGGTGACAATGAGCAGTTCTTC.

The chain employs TRBV6-6 and TRBJ1-6; D not certain. V was pared by 11 bases and J by 5 bases, with 16 bases between. The germline gives CDR1 MNHNY, CDR2 SVGAGI (reference sequence). There are 14 residues in the CDR3. CDR3 protein: CAVRLYPHNSPLHF. The CDR3, as DNA: TGTGCCGTACGCCTATATCCCCATAATTCACCCCTCCACTTT.

This clone was recorded a few times. The rearrangement links TRBV6-1 to TRBJ1-5; D remains unclear. Germline lookup yields CDR1 MNHNS and CDR2 SASEGT. The germline V and J ends were trimmed by 3 bases and 5 bases, with 14 bases remaining between them. The CDR3 runs 15 residues. The CDR3 reads CASSELLVGHQPQHF. The CDR3 DNA reads as TGTGCCAGCAGTGAGCTGTTGGTCGGACATCAGCCCCAGCATTTT.

The genes are TRBV28 and TRBJ2-7, with 9 bases identical to TRBD1. The CDR3 has 14 amino acids. The germline gives CDR1 MDHEN, CDR2 SYDVKM. The ends lost 5 bases at V and 6 bases at J; junction bases unmatched: 8. CDR3 nucleotide sequence: TGTGCCAGCAGTCGGACAGGGGAACACGGCGAGCAGTACTTC. Encoded protein: CASSRTGEHGEQYF.

The chain couples TRBV29-1 to TRBJ1-4; weak D call: TRBD1 (5 bases). V was cut by 4 bases and J by 6 bases, with 9 bases left in between. CDR1 SQVTM and CDR2 ANQGSEA come from the germline V gene. The CDR3 spans 12 residues. CDR3 DNA: TGCAGCGTTGTAGGAGGGGATGAAAAACTGTTTTTT. Its protein product is CSVVGGDEKLFF.

About this clone: At one end, the junction sequence differs from germline, possibly due to a read error. The chain links TRBV30 to TRBJ2-2; 9 nucleotides match TRBD1. CDR1 is GTSNPN and CDR2 is SVGIG in the germline V gene (reference sequence). There are 12 residues in the CDR3. DNA for the CDR3: TGCGGGACAGGGCTTAACACCGGGGAGCTGTTTTTT. As protein: CGTGLNTGELFF. Filled out from reference TRBV30 and TRBJ2-2, the complete variable domain reads SQTIHQWPATLVQPVGSPLSLECTVEGTSNPNLYWYRQAAGRGLQLLFYSVGIGQISSEVPQNLSASRPQDRQFILSSKKLLLSDSGFYLCGTGLNTGELFFGEGSRLTVL.

This rearrangement joins TRBV28 to TRBJ1-5, with a possible D match to TRBD1 (5 bases). CDR3 size: 13 residues. The V and J ends lost 6 bases and 5 bases respectively, with 11 bases between them. Germline lookup yields CDR1 MDHEN and CDR2 SYDVKM. Written as DNA, the CDR3 is TGTGCCAGCAGAATCGACAGTTATCAGCCCCAGCATTTT. Translation: CASRIDSYQPQHF.

J is TRBJ2-7 and V is TRBV28; 11 bases agree with TRBD1. The CDR3 sequence is 15 residues long. Germline V gene lookup returns CDR1 MDHEN and CDR2 SYDVKM. Trimming at V came to 4 bases and at J to 7 bases, leaving 9 bases not matched to a gene. As DNA, the CDR3 is TGTGCCAGCAGTTCCCGGGACAGGGGGTCCTTTGAGCAGTACTTC. Its protein is CASSSRDRGSFEQYF.

The chain joins TRBV10-2 to TRBJ1-5; 7 nucleotides match TRBD1. After removal of 0 bases from V and 7 bases from J, the junction contained 3 bases not matched to a gene. Germline V lookup: CDR1 WSHSY, CDR2 SAAADI. The CDR3 is 14 residues long. The CDR3 DNA is TGCGCCAGCAGTGAGTCAGGGGGCGGCCAGCCCCAGCATTTT. Protein product: CASSESGGGQPQHF.

The V call is TRBV6-5, the J call TRBJ1-1, with D unclear. The CDR3 totals 14 residues. V was clipped by 7 bases and J by 1 base, with 13 bases between them. Germline lookup yields CDR1 MNHEY and CDR2 SVGAGI. CDR3 DNA: TGTGCCAGCACCCCAGACCTTTGGAACACTGAAGCTTTCTTT. Its protein product is CASTPDLWNTEAFF.